This entry lists 30 T cell receptor beta chains sequenced from one sample in a study of control samples from healthy donors and cancer patients. The repertoire was sequenced with immunoSEQ multiplex PCR; TCRdb's copy has only in-frame clones and lacks some. The repertoire includes over 120,000 clones, about 95% of them detected once, and over 12% sits in the top ten. What was sequenced was PBMCs. The receptors derive from a man in his sixties with colorectal cancer.

The J gene is TRBJ2-7, the V gene TRBV10-3, with D perhaps matching TRBD1 (5 bases). Germline CDR1 and CDR2: ENHRY and SYGVKD. This CDR3 has 12 amino acids. The V and J ends lost 3 bases and 3 bases respectively, with 6 bases between them. In nucleotides, the CDR3 is TGTGCCATCAGTGATGACAGCTACGAGCAGTACTTC. Protein: CAISDDSYEQYF.

The rearrangement links TRBV18 to TRBJ2-2; D is uncertain. Trimming took 3 bases from V and 5 from J, leaving 7 bases between them. The V gene's germline CDR1 is KGHSH and CDR2 LQKENI. The CDR3 length is 13 residues. The CDR3 DNA reads as TGTGCCAGCTCACCGGGTTCAACCGGGGAGCTGTTTTTT. As protein: CASSPGSTGELFF.

The gene calls are TRBV6-2 or TRBV6-3 and TRBJ1-2; D is possibly TRBD1 (6 bases). CDR3 length: 17 amino acids. The germline V gene encodes CDR1 MNHEY and CDR2 SVGEGT. V shed 2 bases and J shed 4 bases, with 20 bases lying between them. CDR3 sequence: CASSYLEGGALRYGYTF. Written as DNA, the CDR3 is TGTGCCAGCAGTTACCTCGAGGGGGGAGCACTACGCTATGGCTACACCTTC.

The V call is TRBV6-5, the J call TRBJ2-1, with D possibly TRBD2 on 5 matching bases. The CDR3 is 15 amino acids. Germline values: CDR1 MNHEY, CDR2 SVGAGI. Trimming left V 0 bases short and J 6 bases short, with 12 bases between. CDR3 region: CASSYSGSGSNEQFF. DNA for the CDR3: TGTGCCAGCAGTTACTCAGGGTCGGGGTCCAATGAGCAGTTCTTC.

This chain uses TRBV18 with TRBJ2-2; 12 bases are a match to TRBD1. The V gene's germline CDR1 is KGHSH and CDR2 LQKENI. The CDR3 loop spans 18 amino acids. Unmatched junction bases numbered 6, after V lost 2 bases and J lost 2 bases. CDR3 nucleotides: TGTGCCAGCTCACCAAACCTGGGACAGGGGGCTAACACCGGGGAGCTGTTTTTT. This translates into CASSPNLGQGANTGELFF.

The chain employs TRBV19 and TRBJ2-7; D is perhaps TRBD1 (5 bases). CDR1 and CDR2 (germline): LNHDA, SQIVND (reference sequence). This CDR3 has 15 amino acids. V gave up 6 bases and J gave up 3 bases, with 18 bases separating them. The CDR3 is CASSLGHSGGYEQYF. CDR3 in DNA: TGTGCCAGTAGCCTCGGACACTCGGGCGGCTACGAGCAGTACTTC.

V and J are TRBV3-1 (or the pseudogene TRBV3-2) and TRBJ2-3; D may be TRBD1 or TRBD2 (5 bases each). Germline lookup yields CDR1 LGHDT and CDR2 YNNKEL (reference sequence). This CDR3 contains 15 residues. V was clipped by 6 bases and J by 6 bases, with 19 bases between them. The CDR3 DNA is TGTGCCAGCAGTTCCGGGACGGGCTCTTCTGATACGCAGTATTTT. Its translation is CASSSGTGSSDTQYF.

CDR3 in DNA: TGCAGCGGGGGACAGGGCGGTGGCTACACCTTC. This encodes CSGGQGGGYTF. V gene TRBV29-1 combines with J gene TRBJ1-2; TRBD1 agrees at 9 bases. The CDR3 is made up of 11 amino acids. CDR1 and CDR2 (germline): SQVTM, ANQGSEA. V was pared by 7 bases and J by 7 bases, with 4 bases of the junction left unmatched.

This chain links TRBV7-2 with TRBJ1-1; possibly TRBD1 for D (6 bases). This CDR3 region has 13 residues. The V gene lost 5 bases and the J gene lost 7 bases, with 14 bases spanning the gap. CDR1 SGHTA and CDR2 FQGNSA come from the germline V gene. CDR3 loop: CASSPRGQREAFF. As DNA, the CDR3 is TGTGCCAGCAGCCCCCGGGGACAACGTGAAGCTTTCTTT.

V is TRBV4-3 and J is TRBJ1-6; the D is unclear. The V end lost 0 bases, the J end lost 2 bases, and 8 bases lay between the germline ends. The CDR3 covers 16 residues. Germline values: CDR1 LGHNA, CDR2 YSLEER. The CDR3 here is CASSQDPGTYNSPLHF. For the CDR3, the DNA is TGCGCCAGCAGCCAAGATCCGGGTACCTATAATTCACCCCTCCACTTT.

The V call is TRBV24-1, the J call TRBJ1-5; the D gene is possibly TRBD1 (5 bases). Trimming removed 5 bases from V and 5 bases from J, with 12 bases in between. The CDR3 has 14 amino acids. The germline CDR1 and CDR2 sequences are KGHDR and SFDVKD. The CDR3 coding sequence is TGTGCCACCAGTGGAGGGGTTGGGGATCAGCCCCAGCATTTT. As protein: CATSGGVGDQPQHF.

This chain links TRBV6-2 or TRBV6-3 with TRBJ2-2; D remains ambiguous. The CDR3 contains 16 residues. Germline lookup yields CDR1 MNHEY and CDR2 SVGEGT. V was trimmed by 5 bases and J by 3 bases, leaving 16 bases between them. CDR3 residues: CASSRLPSLDTGELFF. For the CDR3, the DNA is TGTGCCAGCAGTCGCCTTCCGTCGCTAGACACCGGGGAGCTGTTTTTT.

This clone has a single count. The gene calls are TRBV6-6 and TRBJ2-5; no clear D. V was trimmed by 6 bases and J by 4 bases, leaving 6 bases between them. The CDR3 sequence is 11 residues long. CDR1 and CDR2 (germline): MNHNY, SVGAGI (reference sequence). The CDR3: CASSFGETQYF. The DNA of the CDR3 is TGTGCCAGCAGCTTCGGAGAGACCCAGTACTTC.

The V gene is TRBV3-1 (or the pseudogene TRBV3-2), the J gene TRBJ1-4; maybe TRBD1 (6 bases). CDR1 and CDR2 (germline): LGHDT, YNNKEL (reference sequence). CDR3 length equals 13 residues. V lost 2 bases, J lost 10 bases, and 11 bases lay in between. CDR3 protein: CASSQLKGGKLFF. In DNA, the CDR3 is TGTGCCAGCAGCCAATTGAAGGGGGGAAAACTGTTTTTT.

V is TRBV7-9 and J is TRBJ1-4; 8 nucleotides line up with TRBD1. V shed 3 bases, J shed 5 bases, and the junction held 17 bases outside the gene matches. The CDR3 sequence is 19 residues long. Per the germline V gene, CDR1 is SEHNR and CDR2 is FQNEAQ (reference sequence). Written as DNA, the CDR3 is TGTGCCAGCAGCTTCCGGACAGGGAACTCCTTTGTAGAAAATGAAAAACTGTTTTTT. Translated: CASSFRTGNSFVENEKLFF.

This chain joins TRBV27 and TRBJ2-3, with 11 bases matching TRBD2. The CDR3 runs to 16 residues. The germline V gene encodes CDR1 MNHEY and CDR2 SMNVEV (reference sequence). The junction had 13 bases not matched to a gene; V was cut back by 3 bases and J by 11 bases. CDR3 sequence reads: CASSFFSGGAREEQYF. Written as DNA, the CDR3 is TGTGCCAGCAGTTTCTTTAGCGGGGGGGCCAGGGAAGAGCAGTATTTT.

The V gene is TRBV30, the J gene TRBJ2-5, with D tentatively TRBD1 or TRBD2 (5 bases each). V lost 7 bases and J 4 bases, leaving 13 bases between the germline ends. Germline V gene data show CDR1 as GTSNPN and CDR2 as SVGIG (reference sequence). The CDR3 has 12 residues. The chain's CDR3 is CASSRGGETQYF. In DNA, the CDR3 is TGTGCCTCGTCTCGTGGGGGAGAGACCCAGTACTTC.

V is TRBV10-2 and J is TRBJ1-3; no clear D. The germline CDR1 and CDR2 sequences are WSHSY and SAAADI. The CDR3 covers 13 residues. Trimming shortened V by 2 bases and J by 9 bases, and 11 bases separated the two germline ends. The CDR3 loop reads CASSESPEGTIYF. The CDR3 nucleotides are TGCGCCAGCAGTGAGAGTCCGGAAGGCACCATATATTTT.

The chain carries TRBV4-1 and TRBJ1-2; D not certain. CDR3 size: 15 residues. Germline CDR1 is MGHRA and CDR2 is YSYEKL. V was cut by 4 bases and J by 2 bases, with 14 bases left in between. Written as DNA, the CDR3 is TGCGCCAGCAGCCCCCTAGGGCTGCCCAACTATGGCTACACCTTC. It encodes CASSPLGLPNYGYTF.

As DNA, the CDR3 is TGTGCCAGCAGTTTAACAGGATACTCCTACGAGCAGTACTTC. Translated, it gives CASSLTGYSYEQYF. The V and J genes are TRBV27 and TRBJ2-7; possibly TRBD1 for D (5 bases). V lost 2 bases and J 0 bases, leaving 8 bases between the germline ends. Germline lookup yields CDR1 MNHEY and CDR2 SMNVEV (reference sequence). The CDR3 has 14 amino acids.

This clone occurred once. This chain uses TRBV5-6 with TRBJ1-3; D is ambiguous. Trimming took off 2 bases at V and 8 bases at J, with 11 bases between the two ends. The germline V gene encodes CDR1 SGHDT and CDR2 YYEEEE. The length of the CDR3 is 13 residues. CDR3 in DNA: TGTGCCAGCAGCTTTTTGAGCGGGGACACCATATATTTT. Amino acids: CASSFLSGDTIYF.

The chain couples TRBV5-1 to TRBJ1-2; no firm D call. Per germline, CDR1 SGHRS and CDR2 YFSETQ. Trimming pared 0 bases from V and 0 bases from J, leaving 6 bases between. The CDR3 extends over 14 amino acids. Here the CDR3 reads CASSLGETNYGYTF. For the CDR3, the DNA is TGCGCCAGCAGCTTGGGAGAGACTAACTATGGCTACACCTTC.

The chain recombines TRBV6-4 with TRBJ2-1, with 7 positions matching TRBD2. From germline, CDR1 is MRHNA and CDR2 SNTAGT. V lost 1 base and J lost 8; bases outside the gene matches: 5. There are 14 residues in the CDR3. CDR3 loop: CASSDLGGGDEQFF. The CDR3 DNA is TGTGCCAGCAGTGACTTGGGGGGAGGGGATGAGCAGTTCTTC.

V is TRBV3-1 (or the pseudogene TRBV3-2) and J is TRBJ1-6, with no clear D. There are 15 residues in the CDR3. V was clipped by 1 base and J by 7 bases, with 11 bases between them. Per germline, CDR1 LGHDT and CDR2 YNNKEL (reference sequence). The CDR3 nucleotides are TGTGCCAGCAGCCAAGTAGGTTCGATCAATTCACCCCTCCACTTT. It translates to CASSQVGSINSPLHF.

In DNA, the CDR3 is TGTGCCAGCAGGACAGGGGGTAATGAAAAACTGTTTTTT. Its protein product is CASRTGGNEKLFF. The chain couples TRBV6-5 to TRBJ1-4, with TRBD1 identical over 9 bases. This CDR3 is 13 amino acids long. From germline, CDR1 is MNHEY and CDR2 SVGAGI. Trimming removed 6 bases from V and 4 bases from J; junction bases left unmatched: 0.

CDR3 region: CSVDRRQDYGYTF. The CDR3 DNA reads TGCAGCGTTGATCGGCGGCAGGACTATGGCTACACCTTC. This chain connects TRBV29-1 to TRBJ1-2, with no clear D. CDR1 is SQVTM and CDR2 is ANQGSEA in the germline V gene. Trimming shortened V by 3 bases and J by 3 bases, and 11 bases separated the two germline ends. CDR3 size: 13 residues.

In this sample, this clone turned up once. This chain joins TRBV4-3 and TRBJ1-1, with unresolved D. V was pared by 4 bases and J by 10 bases, with 19 bases between. The CDR3 has 14 amino acids. Germline V gene lookup returns CDR1 LGHNA and CDR2 YSLEER. Here the CDR3 reads CASSPQTGVYGAFF. The CDR3, as DNA: TGCGCCAGCAGCCCGCAAACCGGGGTTTATGGAGCTTTCTTT.

This rearrangement joins TRBV5-1 to TRBJ1-1; D possibly corresponds to TRBD1 (6 bases). This CDR3 spans 15 amino acids. Germline lookup yields CDR1 SGHRS and CDR2 YFSETQ. V was cut by 0 bases and J by 0 bases, with 9 bases left in between. This CDR3 is CASSLDRVMNTEAFF. Written as DNA, the CDR3 is TGCGCCAGCAGCTTGGACAGGGTTATGAACACTGAAGCTTTCTTT.

The rearrangement joins TRBV7-2 to TRBJ2-5; 14 bases are shared with TRBD2. CDR3 size: 19 residues. V shed 4 bases and J 4 bases; nucleotides not matched to a gene: 14. Germline CDR1 is SGHTA and CDR2 is FQGNSA. The CDR3 region has the DNA TGTGCCAGCAGCTCCGAGACTAGCGGGGGGGCAATAGTAGGAGAGACCCAGTACTTC. Encoded protein: CASSSETSGGAIVGETQYF. The full variable domain, with the rest looked up from reference TRBV7-2 and TRBJ2-5, is GAGVSQSPSNKVTEKGKDVELRCDPISGHTALYWYRQSLGQGLEFLIYFQGNSAPDKSGLPSDRFSAERTGGSVSTLTIQRTQQEDSAVYLCASSSETSGGAIVGETQYFGPGTRLLVL.

The chain couples TRBV7-2 to TRBJ2-7; TRBD2 matches 7 bases. This CDR3 is built from 14 residues. V dropped 4 bases and J dropped 0; count of bases not matched to a gene: 3. Germline V gene lookup returns CDR1 SGHTA and CDR2 FQGNSA. This CDR3 is CASSSGGSSYEQYF. The CDR3, as DNA: TGTGCCAGCAGCTCCGGGGGGAGCTCCTACGAGCAGTACTTC.